The table lists the clone carrying this TCR beta chain with a few counts. This record belongs to a study of T-cell memory formation after mild COVID-19. TCRdb re-derived calls from the 5' RACE reads in MiXCR, one entry per CDR3 protein. Among hundreds of thousands of distinct CDR3 sequences listed, less than 25% were seen once. The CDR3 length is 11 residues. Trimming shortened V by 5 bases and J by 6 bases, and 8 bases separated the two germline ends. Per the germline V gene, CDR1 is KGHSH and CDR2 is LQKENI. This receptor was taken from a man between 18 and 29 years old who had mild COVID-19 (a few samples of this study predate the infection). Cell type and time point are not known. Sample: PBMCs or a T cell subset sorted from them (not recorded which). The J gene is TRBJ2-7, the V gene TRBV18; D remains unclear. The DNA of the CDR3 is TGTGCCAGCTCATCGCCGTCCGAGCAGTACTTC. This codes for CASSSPSEQYF.